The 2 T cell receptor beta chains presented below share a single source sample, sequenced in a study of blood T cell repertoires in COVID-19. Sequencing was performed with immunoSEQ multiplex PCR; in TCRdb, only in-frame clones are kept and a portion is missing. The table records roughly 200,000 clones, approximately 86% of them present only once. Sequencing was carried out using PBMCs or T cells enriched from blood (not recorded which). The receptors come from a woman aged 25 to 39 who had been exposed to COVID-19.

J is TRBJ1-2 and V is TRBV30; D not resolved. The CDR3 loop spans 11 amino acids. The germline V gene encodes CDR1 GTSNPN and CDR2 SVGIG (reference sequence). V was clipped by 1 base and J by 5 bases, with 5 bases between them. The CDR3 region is CAWSDRYGYTF. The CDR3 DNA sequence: TGTGCCTGGAGTGACAGATATGGCTACACCTTC. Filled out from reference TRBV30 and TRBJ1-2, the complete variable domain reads SQTIHQWPATLVQPVGSPLSLECTVEGTSNPNLYWYRQAAGRGLQLLFYSVGIGQISSEVPQNLSASRPQDRQFILSSKKLLLSDSGFYLCAWSDRYGYTFGSGTRLTVV.

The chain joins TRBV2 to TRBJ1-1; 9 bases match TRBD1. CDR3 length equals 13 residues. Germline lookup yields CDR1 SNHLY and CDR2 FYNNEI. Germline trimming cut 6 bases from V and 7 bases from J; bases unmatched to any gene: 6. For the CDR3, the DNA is TGTGCCAGCAGACGCGACAGGGGGAATGAAGCTTTCTTT. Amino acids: CASRRDRGNEAFF. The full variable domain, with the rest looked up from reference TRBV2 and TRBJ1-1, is EPEVTQTPSHQVTQMGQEVILRCVPISNHLYFYWYRQILGQKVEFLVSFYNNEISEKSEIFDDQFSVERPDGSNFTLKIRSTKLEDSAMYFCASRRDRGNEAFFGQGTRLTVV.